Listed below are T cell receptor beta chains from one sample, sequenced in a study of blood T cell repertoires in COVID-19. Clones were sequenced by immunoSEQ multiplex PCR, and TCRdb holds only the in-frame ones, with some missing. Of about 170,000 clones in the sample, just under 85% were seen once. Source material: peripheral blood. All receptors derive from an elderly woman with COVID-19, enrolled during active disease. Each CDR3 is given with its conserved first and last residue. D genes are given only for firm matches. Not all rows give a size; the values are once, few, many and, for expanded clones, a class.

CASSEVGASTDTQYF	TGTGCCAGCAGTGAAGTAGGGGCTAGCACAGATACGCAGTATTTT	.	TRBJ2-3	TRBV6-1	once
CASSPGQGAGSEAFF	TGTGCTAGCAGCCCGGGACAGGGGGCTGGGAGTGAAGCTTTCTTT	TRBD1	TRBJ1-1	TRBV7-7	.
CASSGGGAHNEQFF	TGTGCCAGCAGCGGCGGGGGGGCCCATAATGAGCAGTTCTTC	TRBD2	TRBJ2-1	TRBV5-4	.
CASSATGTTRVTQYF	TGTGCCAGCAGCGCAACCGGGACTACACGGGTTACCCAGTACTTC	TRBD2	TRBJ2-5	TRBV7-2	.
CASSLRTGGGNTEAFF	TGTGCCAGCAGCCTCCGGACAGGGGGCGGAAACACTGAAGCTTTCTTT	TRBD1	TRBJ1-1	TRBV7-6	.
CASQGFHEQYF	TGTGCCAGCCAGGGTTTCCACGAGCAGTACTTC	.	TRBJ2-7	TRBV28	.
CASSEEGAENTEAFF	TGTGCCAGCAGTGAAGAGGGGGCAGAGAACACTGAAGCTTTCTTT	TRBD1	TRBJ1-1	TRBV2	.
CATEGTEDMNTEAFF	TGTGCCACCGAGGGGACAGAGGATATGAACACTGAAGCTTTCTTT	TRBD1	TRBJ1-1	TRBV15	.
CASSYAFGYTF	TGTGCCAGCAGTTACGCGTTTGGCTACACCTTC	.	TRBJ1-2	TRBV6-5	.
CASSLDSKPQHF	TGTGCCAGCAGTTTGGACTCTAAGCCCCAGCATTTT	.	TRBJ1-5	TRBV12-3/TRBV12-4	once
CASNREQGNTIYF	TGTGCCAGCAACAGGGAGCAAGGAAACACCATATATTTT	.	TRBJ1-3	TRBV6-5	.
CASSPVGTGELFF	TGTGCCAGCTCACCGGTCGGCACCGGGGAGCTGTTTTTT	.	TRBJ2-2	TRBV18	.
CASSLTGSAAGYTF	TGCGCCAGCAGCTTGACAGGGTCGGCCGCCGGCTACACCTTC	.	TRBJ1-2	TRBV5-1	.
CASSFGRGAKNIQYF	TGTGCCAGCAGCTTTGGCCGGGGAGCCAAAAACATTCAGTACTTC	.	TRBJ2-4	TRBV11-2	.
CASSYSTFEEQYF	TGTGCCAGCAGTTACTCAACTTTCGAGGAGCAGTACTTC	.	TRBJ2-7	TRBV6-5	once
CASSSGLAGPSYNEQFF	TGTGCCAGCAGTTCGGGACTAGCGGGTCCTTCCTACAATGAGCAGTTCTTC	TRBD2	TRBJ2-1	TRBV6-2/TRBV6-3	.
CASSHGEGNQPQHF	TGCGCCAGCAGTCATGGCGAGGGCAATCAGCCCCAGCATTTT	.	TRBJ1-5	TRBV23-1	.
CASTPGGEGSYTF	TGTGCCAGCACCCCGGGGGGGGAGGGAAGCTACACCTTC	.	TRBJ1-2	TRBV11-2	.
CDRQGIPAGNTIYF	TGCGATAGACAGGGGATCCCTGCTGGAAACACCATATATTTT	.	TRBJ1-3	TRBV21-1	.
CASIRGTSGRLWELFF	TGTGCCAGCATCCGCGGGACTAGCGGGAGGCTGTGGGAGCTGTTTTTT	TRBD2	TRBJ2-2	TRBV6-4	.
CASSKARDFNQPQHF	TGTGCCAGCAGCAAAGCCCGGGACTTCAATCAGCCCCAGCATTTT	.	TRBJ1-5	TRBV21-1	.
CASSADLVDTEAFF	TGTGCCAGCAGCGCGGATCTGGTTGACACTGAAGCTTTCTTT	.	TRBJ1-1	TRBV7-9	once
CASSSSGSSSYNEQFF	TGCGCCAGCAGCTCCAGCGGGAGCTCCTCCTACAATGAGCAGTTCTTC	TRBD2	TRBJ2-1	TRBV5-1	.
CASSPPPSGSMTQYF	TGTGCCAGCTCACCACCGCCTAGCGGGTCTATGACCCAGTACTTC	TRBD2	TRBJ2-5	TRBV18	.
CASSLNDLNTGELFF	TGCGCCAGCAGTTTGAACGACTTAAACACCGGGGAGCTGTTTTTT	.	TRBJ2-2	TRBV5-1	.
CASSMGYGRTGELFF	TGTGCCAGTAGTATGGGATATGGGAGGACCGGGGAGCTGTTTTTT	.	TRBJ2-2	TRBV19	.
CASSLGGQTYGYTF	TGTGCCAGCAGCTTAGGAGGGCAAACCTATGGCTACACCTTC	.	TRBJ1-2	TRBV11-2	.
CASSQSGGGTEAFF	TGTGCCAGCAGCCAAAGCGGGGGGGGGACTGAAGCTTTCTTT	.	TRBJ1-1	TRBV3-1/TRBV3-2	.
CASSTHYEQYF	TGTGCCAGCAGCACTCACTACGAGCAGTACTTC	.	TRBJ2-7	TRBV7-2	.
CASIRDRGLGETQYF	TGTGCCAGCATTCGGGACAGGGGACTAGGAGAGACCCAGTACTTC	TRBD1	TRBJ2-5	TRBV6-5	.
CASSVVARTGDRQFF	TGTGCCAGCAGCGTAGTAGCCCGGACAGGGGATAGGCAGTTCTTC	TRBD1	TRBJ2-1	TRBV9	.
CASSEQSGGDNEQFF	TGTGCCAGCAGTGAACAAAGCGGGGGGGACAATGAGCAGTTCTTC	TRBD2	TRBJ2-1	TRBV2	.
CASSLSLFLASNQPQHF	TGTGCCAGCAGCTTGTCTTTATTTTTGGCTAGCAATCAGCCCCAGCATTTT	.	TRBJ1-5	TRBV5-5	.
CASSLTTGGVRYQPQHF	TGTGCCAGCTCACTCACCACGGGGGGAGTAAGGTATCAGCCCCAGCATTTT	.	TRBJ1-5	TRBV18	.
CASSFKSADTQYF	TGTGCCAGCAGCTTTAAGTCAGCAGATACGCAGTATTTT	.	TRBJ2-3	TRBV7-9	once
CASSLNGGGETQYF	TGTGCCAGCAGCTTAAACGGGGGAGGCGAGACCCAGTACTTC	.	TRBJ2-5	TRBV7-2	.
CASSPTGGYTEAFF	TGTGCCAGTAGTCCTACAGGGGGCTACACTGAAGCTTTCTTT	TRBD1	TRBJ1-1	TRBV19	.
CASSLLPRAEAFF	TGTGCCAGCAGCTTATTACCCCGGGCTGAAGCTTTCTTT	.	TRBJ1-1	TRBV11-3	.
CASIMTDPTNYGYTF	TGTGCCAGCATCATGACAGACCCCACTAACTATGGCTACACCTTC	.	TRBJ1-2	TRBV6-5	.
CASGRRNQPQHF	TGTGCCAGCGGTAGGAGGAATCAGCCCCAGCATTTT	.	TRBJ1-5	TRBV6-5	few
CASSAEQGNTIYF	TGTGCCAGCAGCGCCGAACAGGGAAACACCATATATTTT	.	TRBJ1-3	TRBV7-2	.
CAISTDRLASPLHF	TGTGCCATCAGCACTGACAGGCTCGCTTCACCCCTCCACTTT	.	TRBJ1-6	TRBV10-3	.
CASSYATGTYEQYF	TGCGCCAGCAGCTACGCGACAGGGACCTACGAGCAGTACTTC	TRBD1	TRBJ2-7	TRBV5-1	few
CASSLRASGGRYEQYF	TGTGCCAGCAGCTTAAGGGCTAGCGGGGGTAGGTACGAGCAGTACTTC	TRBD2	TRBJ2-7	TRBV7-8	.
CASSLDSLSTDTQYF	TGTGCCAGCAGCTTGGACAGTTTGAGCACAGATACGCAGTATTTT	.	TRBJ2-3	TRBV5-4	.
CASSQGLGTGGNSPLHF	TGTGCCAGCAGCCAGGGCCTAGGGACAGGGGGAAATTCACCCCTCCACTTT	TRBD1	TRBJ1-6	TRBV3-1/TRBV3-2	.
CASRTGEANTEAFF	TGTGCCAGCAGAACAGGGGAGGCGAACACTGAAGCTTTCTTT	TRBD1	TRBJ1-1	TRBV4-2	.
CSVEASDTQYF	TGCAGCGTTGAAGCCTCAGATACGCAGTATTTT	.	TRBJ2-3	TRBV29-1	.
CASSAGQGGTGELFF	TGTGCCAGCAGCGCGGGACAGGGGGGGACCGGGGAGCTGTTTTTT	TRBD1	TRBJ2-2	TRBV9	.
CASSESPFSNQPQHF	TGTGCCAGCAGTGAATCCCCATTTAGCAATCAGCCCCAGCATTTT	.	TRBJ1-5	TRBV6-1	.
CASSRVGGPWSGELFF	TGTGCCAGTAGTAGAGTGGGAGGCCCATGGTCCGGGGAGCTGTTTTTT	.	TRBJ2-2	TRBV19	few
CASSLAGQGGTEAFF	TGCGCCAGCAGCTTGGCGGGTCAGGGAGGAACTGAAGCTTTCTTT	.	TRBJ1-1	TRBV5-1	.
CASKAGSYEQYF	TGTGCCAGCAAAGCAGGATCCTACGAGCAGTACTTC	.	TRBJ2-7	TRBV6-4	.
CSASQQVSNQPQHF	TGCAGTGCTAGTCAGCAGGTTAGCAATCAGCCCCAGCATTTT	.	TRBJ1-5	TRBV20-1	.
CASFRDRGSNQPQHF	TGTGCCAGCTTTCGGGACAGGGGCTCCAATCAGCCCCAGCATTTT	TRBD1	TRBJ1-5	TRBV28	.
CASSEGWGTGLGQPQHF	TGTGCCAGCAGTGAAGGTTGGGGGACAGGGTTAGGTCAGCCCCAGCATTTT	TRBD1	TRBJ1-5	TRBV2	.
CASSLPGGPGGGELFF	TGTGCCAGCAGCCTCCCTGGAGGGCCGGGGGGCGGGGAGCTGTTTTTT	TRBD2	TRBJ2-2	TRBV5-4	.
CASSPPGLAGGTGELFF	TGCGCCAGCAGCCCCCCGGGACTAGCGGGAGGAACCGGGGAGCTGTTTTTT	TRBD2	TRBJ2-2	TRBV5-1	.